The next 27 T cell receptor beta chains were all read from a single sample in a study of tissue T cells after allogeneic stem cell transplantation. Libraries were prepared by immunoSEQ multiplex PCR; TCRdb keeps only in-frame clonotypes and omits some of them. This table holds more than 4,000 clones, 45% to 55% found once. Time point specified: mouse harvest day 7 after allogeneic transplant. Tail vein injection delivered 10^7 T-cell-depleted bone marrow cells and 10^6 splenic CD5+ T cells. Material: lymph node tissue. These receptors came from a female BALB/c mouse given C57BL/6 T cells with graft-versus-host disease after an allogeneic hematopoietic cell transplant.

About this clone: The gene names given are mouse names. CDR3 DNA, as far as it was read: TGTGCCAGCAGTATGGCGGGACAGACCTATGAACAGTAC. Its protein product is CASSMAGQTYEQY. The complete CDR3 sequence is CASSMAGQTYEQYF. The J gene is TRBJ2-7, the V gene TRBV19; 7 nucleotides match TRBD1. Read sequence stops 1 residue before the CDR3 end, and the germline J gene provides the missing end. Germline loops: CDR1 FNHDT, CDR2 SITEND (reference sequence). The CDR3 length is 14 residues. V lost 2 bases to trimming and J lost 2 bases; unmatched junction nucleotides: 4.

About this clone itself: These gene names are mouse names. The DNA ends 1 residue before the CDR3 does, and the rest of the CDR3 is filled in from the germline J gene. The chain employs TRBV13-3 and TRBJ1-2, with D perhaps matching TRBD1 (6 bases). There are 14 residues in the CDR3. CDR1 NNHDY and CDR2 SYVADS come from the germline V gene. Trimming stripped 1 base from V and 4 bases from J, with 11 bases between. The sequenced part of the CDR3 DNA is TGTGCCAGCAGTGATCGGGGGCCGGGCTCCGACTACACC. This encodes CASSDRGPGSDYT. The whole CDR3 region reads CASSDRGPGSDYTF.

As regards this clone: Gene names are the mouse ones. The read terminates 1 residue before the CDR3 end, so the remaining end is supplied by the germline J gene. The V call is TRBV23, the J call TRBJ1-1. This CDR3 has 10 amino acids. The germline gives CDR1 KGHTA, CDR2 FQNQQP. The CDR3 DNA, read in part, is TGCTCCAGCAGTCAGGGGGAAGTCTTC. This translates into CSSSQGEVF. The entire CDR3 reads CSSSQGEVFF.

In its sample, this clone was seen a few times. The genes are named according to mouse. The sequence runs out 1 residue before the end of the CDR3; the remainder is reconstructed from the germline J gene. This chain connects TRBV16 to TRBJ2-7; D is unclear. The germline V gene has CDR1 SGHSA and CDR2 FRNQAP. The ends were cut back, 0 bases at V and 4 bases at J, with 4 bases in the middle. This CDR3 has 12 amino acids. The CDR3 bases that were read are TGTGCAAGCAGCTTAGAACTGTATGAACAGTAC. Translation gives CASSLELYEQY. The whole CDR3 sequence reads CASSLELYEQYF.

Comment on this clone: Gene names and germline match the mouse. CDR3 sequence reads: CASGAQGSDYTF. The DNA read from the CDR3 is TGTGCCAGCGGTGCACAGGGGTCCGACTACACC. The J gene is TRBJ1-2, the V gene TRBV13-2, with 7 nucleotides matching TRBD1. The read gets to within 1 residue of the CDR3 end, and the germline J gene fills in the rest. V gave up 3 bases and J gave up 5 bases; unmatched junction bases: 1. Germline CDR1 is NNHNN and CDR2 is SYGAGS (reference sequence). The CDR3 length is 12 residues.

Points on this clone: Gene names and germline refer to mouse. The CDR3 end is not reached by the read, which stops 1 residue before it; the germline J gene fills it in. The chain employs TRBV12-2 and TRBJ1-3; D is undetermined. Germline CDR1 reads SGHLS; CDR2 reads HYDKME. V was pared by 3 bases and J by 0 bases, with 5 bases between. This CDR3 contains 13 residues. The CDR3 here is CASSGDSGNTLYF. The covered CDR3 bases are TGTGCCAGCTCTGGGGATTCTGGAAATACGCTCTAT.

For this clone: Germline and genes: mouse. The read ends 1 residue early relative to the CDR3; the germline J gene fills the gap. The chain links TRBV20 to TRBJ2-7; D remains unclear. The germline V gene encodes CDR1 GFQATS and CDR2 STVNSAI. V lost 4 bases and J lost 0, with 7 bases in between. The CDR3 loop spans 12 amino acids. The CDR3 DNA, read in part, is TGTGGTGCTACGACACCCTCCTATGAACAGTAC. This sequence encodes CGATTPSYEQY. The whole CDR3 sequence is CGATTPSYEQYF.

About this clone: Genes and germline are mouse. With the read ending 1 residue before the CDR3 end, the germline J gene is used to fill in that end. This chain links TRBV4 with TRBJ2-4; D may be TRBD1 or TRBD2 (6 bases each). This CDR3 has 14 amino acids. V was shortened by 5 bases and J by 0 bases, with 9 bases between the two germline ends. In germline, CDR1 is LGHDT, CDR2 YNNKQL (reference sequence). The CDR3 bases that were read are TGTGCCAGCAGCCCGGGGGCCAGTCAAAACACCTTGTAC. It specifies CASSPGASQNTLY. The full CDR3 protein is CASSPGASQNTLYF.

In the case of this clone: The gene names given are mouse names. The sequence runs out 1 residue before the end of the CDR3; the remainder is reconstructed from the germline J gene. The sample holds other DNA sequences that translate to the same CDR3. The rearrangement links TRBV23 to TRBJ2-1; the table's D call of TRBD2 was not tested on the DNA. Germline V CDR1 and CDR2: KGHTA, FQNQQP. CDR3 size: 15 residues. Incomplete CDR3 DNA: TGCTCCAGCAGTCAAAGGGACTGGGGGGTCGCTGAGCAGTTC. Translated, it gives CSSSQRDWGVAEQF. In full, the CDR3 reads CSSSQRDWGVAEQFF.

As regards this clone: Any gene name here is a mouse gene name. The read ends 1 residue before the CDR3 terminus; that terminus is restored from the germline J gene. The J gene is TRBJ1-1, the V gene TRBV23; the table's D call, TRBD1, has no DNA check behind it. The CDR3 runs to 13 residues. Germline V lookup: CDR1 KGHTA, CDR2 FQNQQP. The CDR3 protein is CSSSHPGTGEVFF. Partial CDR3 DNA: TGCTCCAGCAGTCATCCCGGGACAGGGGAAGTCTTC.

This clone is large in the sample. Mouse names are used for the genes. The read is 1 residue too short to cover the CDR3 end, so that end is filled in from the germline J gene. V gene TRBV14 combines with J gene TRBJ2-7; 9 nucleotides align to TRBD1. In germline, CDR1 is SGHDT, CDR2 FRDEAV. CDR3 length: 12 residues. Unmatched junction bases numbered 3, after V lost 5 bases and J lost 6 bases. The CDR3 here is CASSRQGVEQYF. The sequenced CDR3 bases are TGTGCCAGCAGCCGACAGGGGGTTGAACAGTAC.

This clone turned up a few times. Gene names are mouse gene names. The observed sequence ends 1 residue before the CDR3 terminus, with the missing tail filled in from the germline J gene. V usage is TRBV29 and J usage is TRBJ1-2; 10 bases line up with TRBD1. This CDR3 has 14 residues. Unmatched junction bases numbered 2, after V lost 4 bases and J lost 3 bases. From germline, CDR1 is MSHET and CDR2 SYDVDS. The CDR3 reads CASSYGTGDSDYTF. The CDR3 DNA, read in part, is TGTGCTAGCAGTTATGGGACAGGGGACTCCGACTACACC.

Details on this clone: Genes here carry mouse names. The observed sequence ends 1 residue before the CDR3 terminus, with the missing tail filled in from the germline J gene. This chain links TRBV13-1 with TRBJ2-3; 10 bases fit TRBD2. Germline assignment: CDR1 NSHNY and CDR2 SYGAGN. J was trimmed by 0 bases and V by 5 bases; bases with no gene match: 0. The CDR3 runs to 14 residues. Incomplete CDR3 DNA: TGTGCCAGCAGGGACTGGGGGAGTGCAGAAACGCTGTAT. Protein product: CASRDWGSAETLY. The whole CDR3 region reads CASRDWGSAETLYF.

Comments on this clone: Mouse names are used for the genes. Read coverage stops 1 residue before the CDR3 terminus; the germline J gene supplies the remainder. The rearrangement uses TRBV23 and TRBJ1-4; the table's D call, TRBD1, has no DNA check behind it. There are 14 residues in the CDR3. The germline V gene has CDR1 KGHTA and CDR2 FQNQQP. CDR3 bases read: TGCTCCAGCAGTCAATCAGGGTTCAACGAAAGATTATTT. Encoded protein: CSSSQSGFNERLF. The entire CDR3 protein is CSSSQSGFNERLFF.

Turning to this clone: The germline and genes are mouse ones. The read finishes 1 residue shy of the CDR3 end, and the germline J gene is used to complete it. This CDR3 is also generated by other DNA sequences in the sample. The chain recombines TRBV26 with TRBJ1-1; perhaps TRBD1 as D (6 bases). Germline lookup yields CDR1 KGHPV and CDR2 FQNQEV (reference sequence). This CDR3 comprises 13 residues. V dropped 4 bases and J dropped 5 bases, with 11 bases sitting between them. The CDR3 sequence: CASSRQEGTEVFF. The DNA read from the CDR3 is TGTGCCAGCAGTCGACAGGAAGGGACAGAAGTCTTC.

Concerning this clone itself: Gene names are mouse gene names. Read data end 1 residue before the CDR3 end; the end is taken from the germline J gene. The chain joins TRBV24 to TRBJ2-7; D remains unclear. V was trimmed by 0 bases and J by 0 bases, leaving 6 bases between them. The germline V gene encodes CDR1 KGHTA and CDR2 FRNEEI. The CDR3 has 14 amino acids. The covered CDR3 bases are TGTGCCAGCAGTCTGTATGACATCTCCTATGAACAGTAC. Translating gives CASSLYDISYEQY. The full CDR3 reads CASSLYDISYEQYF.

This clone is labeled large. The germline and genes are mouse ones. The CDR3 end lies 1 residue beyond the end of the read and is filled in from the germline J gene. The chain joins TRBV2 to TRBJ2-7; D is unresolved. Germline V gene sequence: CDR1 LGHNA, CDR2 YSYQKL. Trimming shortened V by 0 bases and J by 2 bases, and 8 bases separated the two germline ends. CDR3 length equals 14 residues. The CDR3 is CASSQDPGAYEQYF. The covered CDR3 bases are TGTGCCAGCAGCCAAGATCCGGGTGCCTATGAACAGTAC.

About this clone: Gene names are the mouse ones. The read ends 1 residue early relative to the CDR3; the germline J gene fills the gap. The chain couples TRBV12-2 to TRBJ2-3, with TRBD2 identical over 8 bases. Germline V gene lookup returns CDR1 SGHLS and CDR2 HYDKME. V gave up 4 bases and J gave up 1 base; unmatched junction bases: 6. There are 15 residues in the CDR3. CDR3 DNA (partial): TGTGCCAGCTCCCTCGACTGGGGTGGTGCAGAAACGCTGTAT. Its protein product is CASSLDWGGAETLY. In full, the CDR3 reads CASSLDWGGAETLYF.

As to this clone: The gene names here belong to mouse. The read terminates 1 residue before the CDR3 end, so the remaining end is supplied by the germline J gene. V usage is TRBV14 and J usage is TRBJ1-2, with a possible D match to TRBD1 (5 bases). Trimming cost V 1 base and J 0 bases, with 10 bases left between them. Germline CDR1 is SGHDT and CDR2 is FRDEAV. There are 15 residues in the CDR3. The CDR3 reads CASSFPGGANSDYTF. The CDR3 DNA, read in part, is TGTGCCAGCAGTTTCCCTGGGGGGGCAAACTCCGACTACACC.

As to this clone: Gene names follow the mouse nomenclature. The read falls 1 residue short of the CDR3 end, and the missing part is taken from the germline J gene. The chain has TRBV16 and TRBJ2-5; 10 bases line up with TRBD2. CDR3 length: 15 amino acids. Looked up from germline, CDR1 is SGHSA and CDR2 is FRNQAP. V gave up 1 base and J gave up 3 bases; unmatched junction bases: 1. The CDR3 sequence is CASSLGDWGQDTQYF. The sequenced part of the CDR3 DNA is TGTGCAAGCAGCTTAGGGGACTGGGGTCAAGACACCCAGTAC.

For this clone: Any gene name here is a mouse gene name. The read ends 1 residue early relative to the CDR3; the germline J gene fills the gap. The chain employs TRBV13-1 and TRBJ2-4, with D uncertain. This CDR3 is 14 amino acids long. The V gene lost 1 base and the J gene lost 0 bases, with 6 bases spanning the gap. CDR1 is NSHNY, CDR2 SYGAGN, per germline. CDR3 amino acids: CASSDRGSQNTLYF. The sequenced part of the CDR3 DNA is TGTGCCAGCAGTGATCGGGGTAGTCAAAACACCTTGTAC.

This clone was detected a few times. Here the gene names and germline are mouse. The CDR3 end falls 1 residue outside the read, so it is completed with the germline J gene. V is TRBV16 and J is TRBJ1-2; no clear D gene. Germline loops: CDR1 SGHSA, CDR2 FRNQAP. Trimming removed 5 bases at V and 4 bases at J, with 14 bases between. The CDR3 loop spans 14 amino acids. The CDR3 region is CASSLSRAGSDYTF. The sequenced CDR3 bases are TGTGCAAGCAGCCTCTCAAGGGCGGGCTCCGACTACACC.

Note on this clone: Gene names and germline match the mouse. The read ends 1 residue early relative to the CDR3; the germline J gene fills the gap. The J gene is TRBJ2-5, the V gene TRBV16; D remains ambiguous. The V end was cut by 0 bases, the J end by 2 bases, with 6 bases between. Germline CDR1 and CDR2: SGHSA and FRNQAP. This CDR3 region has 14 residues. The DNA read from the CDR3 is TGTGCAAGCAGCTTAGAACATATCCAAGACACCCAGTAC. Protein: CASSLEHIQDTQY. From start to end, the CDR3 is CASSLEHIQDTQYF.

As regards this clone: Gene labels here are mouse ones. The CDR3 end lies 1 residue beyond the end of the read and is filled in from the germline J gene. The chain couples TRBV29 to TRBJ2-3, with 8 bases fitting TRBD2. V was clipped by 8 bases and J by 0 bases; unmatched bases: 4. The CDR3 runs to 14 residues. CDR1 is MSHET and CDR2 is SYDVDS in the germline V gene. CDR3 sequence: CASGTGPSAETLYF. CDR3 bases read: TGTGCTAGCGGGACTGGTCCTAGTGCAGAAACGCTGTAT.

This clone was detected only a few times. The genes are named according to mouse. The read ends 1 residue before the CDR3 terminus; that terminus is restored from the germline J gene. This rearrangement joins TRBV1 to TRBJ1-5; D uncertain. The CDR3 extends over 12 amino acids. Trimming removed 2 bases at V and 2 bases at J, with 1 base between. Germline V lookup: CDR1 NSQYPW, CDR2 LRSPGD (reference sequence). The CDR3 DNA, read in part, is TGCACCTGCAGTGCATACAACCAGGCTCCGCTT. Encoded protein: CTCSAYNQAPL. The entire CDR3 protein is CTCSAYNQAPLF. The full variable domain, rest sourced from reference TRBV1 and TRBJ1-5, is VTLLEQNPRWRLVPRGQAVNLRCILKNSQYPWMSWYQQDLQKQLQWLFTLRSPGDKEVKSLPGADYLATRVTDTELRLQVANMSQGRTLYCTCSAYNQAPLFGEGTRLSVL.

A remark on this clone: Gene and germline names: mouse. The read ends 1 residue before the CDR3 terminus; that terminus is restored from the germline J gene. The rearrangement links TRBV2 to TRBJ2-5, with D possibly being TRBD1 (6 bases). This CDR3 region has 14 residues. CDR1 and CDR2 from the germline V gene are LGHNA and YSYQKL. V lost 0 bases to trimming and J lost 5 bases, with 9 bases between them. The sequenced CDR3 bases are TGTGCCAGCAGCCAAGAGGGAGGGGGAGACACCCAGTAC. Amino acids: CASSQEGGGDTQY. The complete CDR3 sequence is CASSQEGGGDTQYF.

As to this clone: Gene and germline names: mouse. The read is 1 residue too short to cover the CDR3 end, so that end is filled in from the germline J gene. The V and J genes are TRBV2 and TRBJ1-6; 7 bases map to TRBD1. TRBJ1-6 is an open reading frame, and its role is uncertain. Germline CDR1 and CDR2: LGHNA and YSYQKL. The CDR3 is 16 amino acids. V lost 2 bases, J lost 4 bases, and 5 bases stayed unmatched. The CDR3 sequence is CASSQPPGQYNSPLYF. CDR3 bases read: TGTGCCAGCAGCCAACCCCCGGGACAGTATAATTCGCCCCTCTAC.